Listed here are 16 T cell receptor beta chains from one sample, sequenced in a study of identifying expanded T cells in peripheral blood. This table comes from immunoSEQ multiplex PCR, and its TCRdb copy is limited to in-frame clones, with some not included. The sample yields 90,000 to 110,000 clones, 88% seen once. The sample taken for sequencing was blood. The receptors stem from a person aged 18 to 70 in good health.

This clone has just a few counts. This rearrangement joins TRBV6-1 to TRBJ1-4, with 9 bases matching TRBD1. Germline V gene data show CDR1 as MNHNS and CDR2 as SASEGT. V lost 5 bases and J lost 8; bases outside the gene matches: 9. The CDR3 consists of 15 residues. Here the CDR3 reads CASSPPTGGKEKLFF. CDR3 coding DNA: TGTGCCAGCAGTCCACCGACAGGGGGAAAAGAAAAACTGTTTTTT.

In its sample, this clone ranks as medium-sized (0.01 to 0.1%). This chain joins TRBV11-1 and TRBJ2-7, with unresolved D. V was shortened by 5 bases and J by 2 bases, with 16 bases between the two germline ends. Germline CDR1 is SGHAT and CDR2 is FQDESV (reference sequence). CDR3 length: 15 residues. The CDR3 spells CASSPSPGRAYEQYF. CDR3 coding DNA: TGTGCCAGCAGCCCATCTCCCGGCAGAGCCTACGAGCAGTACTTC.

The chain links TRBV28 to TRBJ1-5, with D hard to call. CDR3 size: 15 residues. Germline CDR1 is MDHEN and CDR2 is SYDVKM. V was shortened by 5 bases and J by 3 bases, with 14 bases between the two germline ends. Here the CDR3 reads CASSPEGSLNQPQHF. In DNA, the CDR3 is TGTGCCAGCAGTCCCGAGGGTAGTCTCAATCAGCCCCAGCATTTT.

V is TRBV7-3 and J is TRBJ1-5, with a possible D match to TRBD1 (5 bases). The V gene lost 2 bases and the J gene lost 6 bases, with 8 bases spanning the gap. The germline V gene has CDR1 SGHTA and CDR2 FQGTGA. This CDR3 has 13 amino acids. The CDR3: CASSLQGGQPQHF. The DNA for the CDR3 is TGTGCCAGCAGCTTACAGGGCGGTCAGCCCCAGCATTTT.

This sequence joins TRBV5-4 and TRBJ2-5, with D perhaps matching TRBD2 (6 bases). Germline CDR1 and CDR2: SGHNT and YYREEE (reference sequence). The CDR3 is made up of 14 amino acids. Deletions cut 4 bases from V and 1 base from J, with 11 bases between. This CDR3 is CASSTPGSQETQYF. In DNA form, the CDR3 reads TGTGCCAGCAGCACTCCCGGGAGCCAAGAGACCCAGTACTTC.

This chain connects TRBV10-1 to TRBJ2-3; 8 bases map to TRBD1. Germline CDR1 WNHNN, CDR2 SYGVQD (reference sequence). This CDR3 contains 21 residues. Trimming at V came to 3 bases and at J to 0 bases, leaving 20 bases not matched to a gene. The CDR3 protein is CASSDSGSGQGKLGSTDTQYF. CDR3 DNA sequence: TGCGCCAGCAGTGACTCTGGTAGTGGACAGGGTAAACTCGGCAGCACAGATACGCAGTATTTT.

The chain links TRBV28 to TRBJ2-1, with 8 positions matching TRBD1. This CDR3 comprises 15 residues. V lost 8 bases and J lost 6; bases outside the gene matches: 12. Germline CDR1 and CDR2: MDHEN and SYDVKM. The CDR3 coding sequence is TGTGCCAGCTTAGGGACAGGCACAGACCGCAATGAGCAGTTCTTC. Encoded protein: CASLGTGTDRNEQFF. The entire variable domain, with the rest obtained from reference TRBV28 and TRBJ2-1, is as follows: DVKVTQSSRYLVKRTGEKVFLECVQDMDHENMFWYRQDPGLGLRLIYFSYDVKMKEKGDIPEGYSVSREKKERFSLILESASTNQTSMYLCASLGTGTDRNEQFFGPGTRLTVL.

V and J are TRBV5-4 and TRBJ1-5, with D possibly matching TRBD1 (6 bases). Germline-derived CDR1 and CDR2 are SGHNT and YYREEE (reference sequence). V was clipped by 4 bases and J by 9 bases, with 17 bases between them. This CDR3 contains 14 residues. This CDR3 reads CASSDSGQIGPQHF. The CDR3 nucleotides are TGTGCCAGCAGCGACTCGGGACAAATCGGGCCCCAGCATTTT.

This rearrangement joins TRBV27 to TRBJ2-5; 9 bases line up with TRBD1. The CDR3 contains 14 residues. Losses at the gene ends were 5 bases for V and 5 bases for J; bases not matched to a gene: 6. Germline loops: CDR1 MNHEY, CDR2 SMNVEV (reference sequence). The CDR3 sequence: CASSQGQGEETQYF. The CDR3 nucleotides are TGTGCCAGCAGTCAGGGACAGGGAGAGGAGACCCAGTACTTC.

This rearrangement joins TRBV5-4 to TRBJ2-7; a weak D match, TRBD2 (5 bases). This CDR3 has 13 amino acids. Germline CDR1 is SGHNT and CDR2 is YYREEE (reference sequence). Trimming took 0 bases from V and 9 from J, leaving 13 bases between them. CDR3 in amino acids: CASSLGEGYRQYF. CDR3 in DNA: TGTGCCAGCAGCTTGGGAGAGGGTTATAGGCAGTACTTC.

The chain combines TRBV6-1 with TRBJ2-5; 7 nucleotides line up with TRBD2. The V segment lost 7 bases and the J segment 2 bases; nucleotides outside the gene matches: 7. There are 14 residues in the CDR3. Per germline, CDR1 MNHNS and CDR2 SASEGT. As DNA, the CDR3 is TGTGCCAGCACCGACGGGGGGTTTCAAGAGACCCAGTACTTC. Protein sequence: CASTDGGFQETQYF.

The chain employs TRBV4-1 and TRBJ2-3; 7 bases fit TRBD1. Germline CDR1 is MGHRA and CDR2 is YSYEKL. The CDR3 has 15 residues. The V gene end was trimmed by 4 bases and the J gene end by 3 bases; junction bases not matched to a gene: 7. CDR3 region: CASSRPGQSTDTQYF. The CDR3 DNA sequence: TGCGCCAGCAGCCGGCCGGGACAGAGTACAGATACGCAGTATTTT.

Comments on this clone: At one of its ends the junction is not consistent with the germline gene, which may arise from a read error. The gene calls are TRBV7-9 and TRBJ2-7; D is unresolved. The germline CDR1 and CDR2 sequences are SEHNR and FQNEAQ (reference sequence). This CDR3 has 11 residues. For the CDR3, the DNA is TGTGCCAGCAGCTTAGGTCTGTTCCGGCGCTTC. As protein: CASSLGLFRRF.

With respect to this clone: Other DNA sequences from this sample encode an identical CDR3 as well. The gene calls are TRBV7-7 and TRBJ2-7, with 14 bases fitting TRBD2. This CDR3 is built from 16 residues. CDR1 is SSHAT and CDR2 is FNYEAQ in the germline V gene (reference sequence). V was pared by 5 bases and J by 7 bases, with 10 bases of the junction left unmatched. The CDR3: CASSPGLAGGPREQYF. The CDR3 DNA reads as TGTGCCAGCAGCCCTGGACTAGCGGGAGGACCTAGGGAGCAGTACTTC. Filled out from reference TRBV7-7 and TRBJ2-7, the complete variable domain reads GAGVSQSPRYKVTKRGQDVTLRCDPISSHATLYWYQQALGQGPEFLTYFNYEAQPDKSGLPSDRFSAERPEGSISTLTIQRTEQRDSAMYRCASSPGLAGGPREQYFGPGTRLTVT.

This sequence joins TRBV6-1 and TRBJ2-2; the D gene could be TRBD1 or TRBD2 (5 bases each). The germline V gene has CDR1 MNHNS and CDR2 SASEGT. The CDR3 loop spans 15 amino acids. V was cut by 1 base and J by 6 bases, with 12 bases left in between. Here the CDR3 reads CASSEVGRDPGELFF. The CDR3 nucleotides read TGTGCCAGCAGTGAAGTTGGCAGGGACCCCGGGGAGCTGTTTTTT.

This chain connects TRBV27 to TRBJ2-4, with TRBD2 matching over 13 bases. Trimming cost V 5 bases and J 0 bases; bases outside gene matches: 16. CDR1 is MNHEY, CDR2 SMNVEV, per germline (reference sequence). CDR3 length: 21 residues. CDR3 DNA: TGTGCCAGCAGTCCTCGATCGGGACTAGCGGGATCCGGAATAGCCAAAAACATTCAGTACTTC. Translated, it gives CASSPRSGLAGSGIAKNIQYF.